Each of the 3 T cell receptor beta chains below was sequenced from the same sample in a study of CD8+ T cells in alopecia areata. cDNA reverse transcribed from extracted RNA served as the sequencing template. Sequencing used immunoSEQ multiplex PCR; TCRdb keeps in-frame clones, though not all of them. The sample carries 120,000 or so clones, 61% recorded once. Treatment noted: oral pan-JAK inhibitor, 5-10 mg twice daily. This material consisted of CD4+ T cells sorted from blood, taken at week 4, from a patient treated with tofacitinib. Receptors originate from a human donor with alopecia areata.

The chain is built from TRBV4-1 and TRBJ2-3, with 10 bases identical to TRBD2. Germline V gives CDR1 MGHRA, CDR2 YSYEKL. V gave up 1 base and J gave up 0 bases; unmatched junction bases: 7. The length of the CDR3 is 18 residues. CDR3 sequence reads: CASSQGLAGLGSTDTQYF. DNA for the CDR3: TGCGCCAGCAGCCAAGGACTAGCGGGCCTAGGAAGCACAGATACGCAGTATTTT.

CDR3 sequence: CAWSVRGLGLAGQETQYF. The DNA for the CDR3 is TGTGCCTGGAGTGTACGGGGATTAGGACTAGCGGGGCAAGAGACCCAGTACTTC. V usage is TRBV30 and J usage is TRBJ2-5; 12 bases are shared with TRBD2. CDR1 and CDR2 (germline): GTSNPN, SVGIG (reference sequence). The J segment lost 2 bases and the V segment lost 0 bases, leaving 10 bases of the junction unmatched. This CDR3 has 18 amino acids.

The chain is built from TRBV5-1 and TRBJ2-2, with TRBD1 matching 7 bases. This CDR3 is built from 16 residues. Trimming removed 4 bases from V and 9 bases from J; junction bases left unmatched: 15. Germline V gives CDR1 SGHRS, CDR2 YFSETQ. The CDR3 DNA sequence: TGCGCCAGCAGCAAAGAATGGGACAGTGACCACCGGGAGCTGTTTTTT. This gives the protein CASSKEWDSDHRELFF. Full variable domain (remainder filled in from reference TRBV5-1 and TRBJ2-2): KAGVTQTPRYLIKTRGQQVTLSCSPISGHRSVSWYQQTPGQGLQFLFEYFSETQRNKGNFPGRFSGRQFSNSRSEMNVSTLELGDSALYLCASSKEWDSDHRELFFGEGSRLTVL.